The sequence of this TCR beta chain was determined in a study of T cell responses to AZD1222 COVID-19 vaccine. Only in-frame clones appear in the TCRdb table, and some are missing; sequencing was by immunoSEQ multiplex PCR. The sample lists approximately 43,000 clones, around 88% occurring once. The CDR3 runs 15 residues. Germline loops: CDR1 MGHRA, CDR2 YSYEKL. Trimming shortened V by 0 bases and J by 1 base, and 10 bases separated the two germline ends. The sequence came from an adult who received the AZD1222 COVID-19 vaccine. The source material was peripheral blood, sampled 28 days after the second AZD1222 dose. This sequence joins TRBV4-1 and TRBJ2-7; D gene unclear. The CDR3 sequence is CASSQEIVGSYEQYF. The CDR3 bases are TGCGCCAGCAGCCAAGAAATTGTCGGATCCTACGAGCAGTACTTC.